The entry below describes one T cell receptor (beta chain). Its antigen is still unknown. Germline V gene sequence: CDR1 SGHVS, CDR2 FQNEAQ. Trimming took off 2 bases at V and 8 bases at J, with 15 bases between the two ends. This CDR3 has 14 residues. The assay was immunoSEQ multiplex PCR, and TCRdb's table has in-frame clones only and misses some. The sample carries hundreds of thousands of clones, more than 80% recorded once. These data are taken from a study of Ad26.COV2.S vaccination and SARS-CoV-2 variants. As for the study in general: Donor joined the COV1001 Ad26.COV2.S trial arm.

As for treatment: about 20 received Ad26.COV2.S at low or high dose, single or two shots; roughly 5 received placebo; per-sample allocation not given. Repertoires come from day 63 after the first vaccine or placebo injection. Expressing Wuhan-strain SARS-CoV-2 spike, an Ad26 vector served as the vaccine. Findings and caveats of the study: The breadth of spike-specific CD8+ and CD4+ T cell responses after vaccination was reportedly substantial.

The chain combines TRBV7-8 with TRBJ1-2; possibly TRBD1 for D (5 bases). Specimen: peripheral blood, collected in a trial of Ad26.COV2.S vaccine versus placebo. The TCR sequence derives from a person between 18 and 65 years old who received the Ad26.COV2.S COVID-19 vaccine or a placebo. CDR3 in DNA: TGTGCCAGCAGCTTAAGAACTGGGGCTCGGGGCTACACCTTC. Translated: CASSLRTGARGYTF.